The source of this T cell receptor beta chain is a study of cytomegalovirus exposure and HLA in healthy donors. Study in general: About 85 million unique TCR sequences came from HLA-typed donors in an early release. Study-level points and caveats: Across HLA loci, a later analysis found differing TCR association rates, with DRB1 most and HLA-C fewest.

Primers: 60 Vbeta forward and 13 Jbeta reverse. Data came from immunoSEQ multiplex PCR; TCRdb stores just in-frame clones and leaves some out. Counted here are 80,000 to 100,000 clones, 81% occurring once; the ten biggest clones make up about 5%. CDR3 length equals 12 residues. CDR1 is SQVTM and CDR2 is ANQGSEA in the germline V gene. The V end lost 7 bases, the J end lost 2 bases, and 11 bases lay between the germline ends. Worth noting for this clone: What it binds is unknown.

This clonotype originated in a man in his forties in good health and CMV-seropositive. Sequencing was done on a sample of PBMCs. This rearrangement joins TRBV29-1 to TRBJ2-5; D may be TRBD2 (6 bases). CDR3 coding DNA: TGCAGCGCACTGGGACTGCAAGAGACCCAGTACTTC. Translation: CSALGLQETQYF.